The 3 T cell receptor beta chains below were found in one sample sequenced in a study of OX40 agonist ivuxolimab in advanced cancers. Produced via immunoSEQ multiplex PCR; TCRdb's table is partial and in-frame only. The table shows just under 80,000 clones, with 70% to 90% occurring only once. The sample in question was CD4+ or CD8+ T cells sorted from blood, obtained in a trial of the OX40 agonist ivuxolimab. These TCRs come from an adult with an advanced solid tumor such as melanoma, head and neck, liver or kidney cancer.

The chain combines TRBV19 with TRBJ2-5, with D hard to call. CDR3 length equals 13 residues. Trimming stripped 0 bases from V and 0 bases from J, with 2 bases between. CDR1 is LNHDA and CDR2 is SQIVND in the germline V gene (reference sequence). The CDR3 sequence is CASSIDYQETQYF. CDR3 sequence (DNA): TGTGCCAGTAGTATAGACTACCAAGAGACCCAGTACTTC. Drawing the rest from reference TRBV19 and TRBJ2-5, the complete variable domain is DGGITQSPKYLFRKEGQNVTLSCEQNLNHDAMYWYRQDPGQGLRLIYYSQIVNDFQKGDIAEGYSVSREKKESFPLTVTSAQKNPTAFYLCASSIDYQETQYFGPGTRLLVL.

V gene TRBV6-5 combines with J gene TRBJ1-5; 7 bases match TRBD1. The J segment lost 0 bases and the V segment lost 6 bases, leaving 5 bases of the junction unmatched. The CDR3 covers 15 residues. The V gene's germline CDR1 is MNHEY and CDR2 SVGAGI. The CDR3 DNA sequence: TGTGCCAGCAGCCAGACAGGGACTAGCAATCAGCCCCAGCATTTT. Translation gives CASSQTGTSNQPQHF.

The chain recombines TRBV5-6 with TRBJ2-5, with TRBD1 identical over 9 bases. Germline V CDR1 and CDR2: SGHDT, YYEEEE. J gave up 2 bases and V 1 base, and 6 bases lay outside the gene matches. CDR3 length: 16 amino acids. CDR3 nucleotide sequence: TGTGCCAGCAGCTTGAGGCGGACAGGGGAACAAGAGACCCAGTACTTC. Translated: CASSLRRTGEQETQYF.